Sequencing of this T cell receptor beta chain was carried out in a study of shared clonotypes between healthy human individuals. Profiled with immunoSEQ multiplex PCR; TCRdb holds only in-frame clones, not every one. The repertoire includes 170,000 or so clones, 65% to 80% of them detected once, and around 9.3% sits in the top ten. The CDR3 consists of 17 residues. From germline, CDR1 is SGHVS and CDR2 FQNEAQ. Between the trimmed V and J ends, which lost 5 bases and 1 base, there was a span of 21 bases. The source material was memory CD4+ T cells sorted from blood. Subset noted: CD45RA-negative fraction. The chain couples TRBV7-8 to TRBJ2-7, with D maybe TRBD2 (6 bases). The TCR was taken from a man aged 30-40 years in good health. DNA of the CDR3: TGTGCCAGCAGCCCTGGTCCCAGGGACTTTAATTCCTACGAGCAGTACTTC. Translating gives CASSPGPRDFNSYEQYF. Using reference TRBV7-8 and TRBJ2-7 for the parts outside the CDR3, the full variable domain is GAGVSQSPRYKVAKRGQDVALRCDPISGHVSLFWYQQALGQGPEFLTYFQNEAQLDKSGLPSDRFFAERPEGSVSTLKIQRTQQEDSAVYLCASSPGPRDFNSYEQYFGPGTRLTVT.